This T cell receptor (beta chain) was sequenced during a study of OX40 agonist ivuxolimab in advanced cancers. Study in general: Dosing consisted of intravenous ivuxolimab at 0.01 to 10 mg/kg every 2 weeks. The diagnoses of dose-escalation patients were hepatocellular carcinoma, melanoma, renal cell or head and neck cancer.

Autoimmune disease history or systemic immunosuppression barred patients. The method was immunoSEQ multiplex PCR; TCRdb's version includes in-frame clones alone and lacks a portion of them. This sample carries around 68,000 clones, 75% to 90% of them seen once, and the ten largest clones take approximately 1%. With 4 bases removed from V and 7 bases from J, the gap between germline ends came to 17 bases. Germline CDR1 and CDR2: LNHDA and SQIVND (reference sequence). The length of the CDR3 is 14 residues. The source of this sequence is an adult with an advanced solid tumor such as melanoma, head and neck, liver or kidney cancer. The specimen was CD4+ or CD8+ T cells sorted from blood, collected in a trial of the OX40 agonist ivuxolimab. The chain employs TRBV19 and TRBJ2-7; tentatively, D is TRBD1 or TRBD2 (5 bases each). CDR3 residues: CASSTGDGAGEQYF. Here the CDR3 DNA reads TGTGCCAGTAGTACTGGGGACGGGGCTGGGGAGCAGTACTTC. Full variable domain (remainder filled in from reference TRBV19 and TRBJ2-7): DGGITQSPKYLFRKEGQNVTLSCEQNLNHDAMYWYRQDPGQGLRLIYYSQIVNDFQKGDIAEGYSVSREKKESFPLTVTSAQKNPTAFYLCASSTGDGAGEQYFGPGTRLTVT.